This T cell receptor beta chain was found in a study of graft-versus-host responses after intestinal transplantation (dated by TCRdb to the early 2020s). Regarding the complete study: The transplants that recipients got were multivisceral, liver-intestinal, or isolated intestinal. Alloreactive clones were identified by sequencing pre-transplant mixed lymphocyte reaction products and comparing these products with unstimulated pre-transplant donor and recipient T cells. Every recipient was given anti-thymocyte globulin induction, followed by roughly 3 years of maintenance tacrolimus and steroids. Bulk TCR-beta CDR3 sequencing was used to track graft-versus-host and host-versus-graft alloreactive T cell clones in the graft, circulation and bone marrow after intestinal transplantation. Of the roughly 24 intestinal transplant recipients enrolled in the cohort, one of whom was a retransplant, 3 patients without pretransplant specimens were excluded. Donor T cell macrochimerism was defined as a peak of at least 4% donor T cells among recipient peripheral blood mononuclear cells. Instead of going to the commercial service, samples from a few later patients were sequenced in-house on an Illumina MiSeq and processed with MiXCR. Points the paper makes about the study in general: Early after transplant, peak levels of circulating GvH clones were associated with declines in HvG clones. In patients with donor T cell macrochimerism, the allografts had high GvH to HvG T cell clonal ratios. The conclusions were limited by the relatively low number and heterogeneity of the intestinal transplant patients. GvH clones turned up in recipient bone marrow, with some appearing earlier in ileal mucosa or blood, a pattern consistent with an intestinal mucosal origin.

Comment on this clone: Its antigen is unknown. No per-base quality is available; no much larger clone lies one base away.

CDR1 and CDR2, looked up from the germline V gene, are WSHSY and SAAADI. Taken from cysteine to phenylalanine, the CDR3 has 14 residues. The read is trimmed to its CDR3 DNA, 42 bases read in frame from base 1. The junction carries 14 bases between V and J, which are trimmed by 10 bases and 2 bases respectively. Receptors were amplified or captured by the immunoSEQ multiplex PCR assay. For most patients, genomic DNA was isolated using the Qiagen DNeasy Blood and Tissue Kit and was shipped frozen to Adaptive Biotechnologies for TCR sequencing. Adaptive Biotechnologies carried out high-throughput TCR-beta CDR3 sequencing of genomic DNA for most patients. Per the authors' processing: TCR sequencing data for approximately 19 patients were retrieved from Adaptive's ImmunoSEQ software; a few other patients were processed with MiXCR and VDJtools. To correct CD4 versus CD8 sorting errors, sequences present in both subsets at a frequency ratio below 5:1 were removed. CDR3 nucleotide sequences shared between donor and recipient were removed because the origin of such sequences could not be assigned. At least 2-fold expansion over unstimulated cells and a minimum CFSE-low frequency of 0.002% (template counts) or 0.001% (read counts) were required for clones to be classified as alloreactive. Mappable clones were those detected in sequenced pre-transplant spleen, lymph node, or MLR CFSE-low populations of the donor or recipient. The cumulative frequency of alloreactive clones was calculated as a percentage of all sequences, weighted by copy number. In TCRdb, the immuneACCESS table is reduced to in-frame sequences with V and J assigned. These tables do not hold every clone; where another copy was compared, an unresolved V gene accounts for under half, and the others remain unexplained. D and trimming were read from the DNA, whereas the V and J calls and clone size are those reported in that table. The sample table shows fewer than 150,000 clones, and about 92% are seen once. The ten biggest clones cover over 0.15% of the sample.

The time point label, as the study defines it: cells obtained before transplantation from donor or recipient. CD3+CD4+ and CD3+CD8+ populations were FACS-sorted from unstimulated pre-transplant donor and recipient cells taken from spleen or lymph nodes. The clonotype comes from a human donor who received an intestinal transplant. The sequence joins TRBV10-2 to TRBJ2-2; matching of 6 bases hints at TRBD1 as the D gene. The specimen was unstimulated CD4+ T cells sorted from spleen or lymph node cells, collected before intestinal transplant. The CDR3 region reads CATSSGANTGELFF. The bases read TGCGCCACTTCTTCAGGGGCAAACACCGGGGAGCTGTTTTTT.